This T cell receptor (beta chain) originates from a study of T cell responses to AZD1222 COVID-19 vaccine. Study-wide points: Increases in Spike-specific TCR breadth and depth were seen after two AZD1222 doses.

The repertoire was sequenced with immunoSEQ multiplex PCR; TCRdb's copy has only in-frame clones and lacks some. The table has roughly 91,000 clones, roughly nine tenths seen once. This CDR3 contains 15 residues. Germline loops: CDR1 SGDLS, CDR2 YYNGEE. V gave up 3 bases and J gave up 5 bases; unmatched junction bases: 6. In the case of this clone: Its target is unknown.

This sequence was found in an adult in good health. This sample comprised peripheral blood, obtained on day 0 of AZD1222 vaccination. The rearrangement links TRBV9 to TRBJ2-5, with 11 nucleotides matching TRBD2. CDR3 nucleotide sequence: TGTGCCAGCAGCGGCTTAGCGGGAGGGCTTGAGACCCAGTACTTC. It translates to CASSGLAGGLETQYF. The whole variable domain, filled in from reference TRBV9 and TRBJ2-5, reads DSGVTQTPKHLITATGQRVTLRCSPRSGDLSVYWYQQSLDQGLQFLIQYYNGEERAKGNILERFSAQQFPDLHSELNLSSLELGDSALYFCASSGLAGGLETQYFGPGTRLLVL.